This T cell receptor (beta chain) was recorded in a study of cytomegalovirus exposure and HLA in healthy donors. The CDR3 covers 17 residues. The germline V gene has CDR1 MGHRA and CDR2 YSYEKL. V lost 3 bases and J lost 5; bases outside the gene matches: 14. PCR was performed using 60 Vbeta and 13 Jbeta primers. Sequencing used immunoSEQ multiplex PCR; TCRdb keeps in-frame clones, though not all of them. The profile shows 90,000 to 100,000 clones, nearly 80% of them singletons. Material: PBMCs. The receptor was isolated from a woman aged 40 to 55 in good health and CMV-seronegative. V is TRBV4-1 and J is TRBJ2-7; 9 bases align to TRBD2. CDR3 in amino acids: CASSHLGLAGNRDEQYF. Here the CDR3 DNA reads TGCGCCAGCAGCCACTTGGGGCTAGCGGGAAACCGTGACGAGCAGTACTTC.